This T cell receptor (beta chain) originates from a study of control samples from healthy donors and cancer patients (dated by TCRdb to the early 2020s). A remark on this clone: The clone's antigen remains unknown. No much larger clonotype is one base removed from it; base qualities were not supplied.

CDR1 MNHEY and CDR2 SVGAGI are derived from the germline V gene. The CDR3 holds 15 amino acids from the cysteine to the phenylalanine. CDR3 DNA is the only sequence kept; it has 45 bases, read in frame from the first base. The trim is 7 bases for V and 7 bases for J, with a gap of 20 bases between the germline ends. Libraries were constructed by the immunoSEQ multiplex PCR assay. In TCRdb, the immuneACCESS table is reduced to in-frame sequences with V and J assigned. These tables do not hold every clone; where another copy was compared, an unresolved V gene accounts for under half, and the others remain unexplained. This sample holds around 130,000 clones; 89% were observed only once. The ten largest account for 40% of the sample.

The rearranged segments are TRBV6-5 and TRBJ2-1; the D gene is perhaps TRBD1 or TRBD2, each of them matching over 5 bases. The clonotype comes from a middle-aged man in good health. Sample: blood. The CDR3 region: CASNAGDLTRNEQFF. The DNA sequence is given as TGTGCCAGCAACGCCGGGGACCTAACTAGGAATGAGCAGTTCTTC.